This passage covers 27 T cell receptor beta chains from one sample sequenced in a study of CD8 T cells in Susac syndrome. With random hexamers, reverse transcription was performed on about 0.45 to 1 ug of RNA. From the immunoSEQ multiplex PCR reads, TCRdb called clonotypes with MiXCR, one entry per CDR3 protein. The sample comprises approximately 120,000 distinct CDR3 sequences, just over 90% of which are singletons, and approximately 0.3% rests with the top ten. Sequenced sample: CD8+ T cells from PBMCs. These receptors came from a human donor with multiple sclerosis.

The rearrangement uses TRBV2 and TRBJ1-1; TRBD1 is a possible D gene (5 bases). CDR3 length: 14 amino acids. Germline V gene lookup returns CDR1 SNHLY and CDR2 FYNNEI. V was cut by 5 bases and J by 6 bases, with 16 bases left in between. The DNA of the CDR3 is TGTGCCAGCAGTCTTAACCCCGGACACGCTGAAGCTTTCTTT. This gives the protein CASSLNPGHAEAFF.

The CDR3 sequence: CASSLGTAAQETQYF. The CDR3 coding sequence is TGTGCCAGCAGTTTAGGGACAGCGGCCCAAGAGACCCAGTACTTC. The chain is built from TRBV27 and TRBJ2-5; 7 positions match TRBD1. CDR1 is MNHEY and CDR2 is SMNVEV in the germline V gene (reference sequence). J lost 1 base, V lost 2 bases, and 4 bases had no gene match. The length of the CDR3 is 15 residues.

This clonotype showed up just once. The V call is TRBV7-3, the J call TRBJ1-1; D possibly corresponds to TRBD1 (5 bases). CDR3 length: 16 residues. The germline gives CDR1 SGHTA, CDR2 FQGTGA. V was cut by 3 bases and J by 4 bases, with 18 bases left in between. CDR3 sequence: CASSFTWDFRLTEAFF. CDR3 nucleotides: TGTGCCAGCAGCTTCACATGGGACTTCCGGCTCACTGAAGCTTTCTTT.

The chain couples TRBV27 to TRBJ2-1; TRBD2 matches at 7 bases. Looked up from germline, CDR1 is MNHEY and CDR2 is SMNVEV (reference sequence). The trim removed 6 bases at V and 10 bases at J, leaving 9 bases unmatched. This CDR3 is 13 amino acids long. The CDR3 reads CASSGGSLREQFF. DNA for the CDR3: TGTGCCAGCAGCGGCGGGAGCTTAAGGGAGCAGTTCTTC.

This chain joins TRBV9 and TRBJ2-1, with D perhaps matching TRBD1 (6 bases). V was cut by 3 bases and J by 2 bases, with 12 bases left in between. The CDR3 consists of 15 residues. CDR1 and CDR2 from the germline V gene are SGDLS and YYNGEE. The chain's CDR3 is CASSGRQVTYNEQFF. CDR3 nucleotides: TGTGCCAGCAGCGGGAGACAGGTTACCTACAATGAGCAGTTCTTC.

This chain connects TRBV11-2 to TRBJ2-5; D remains ambiguous. Trimming shortened V by 5 bases and J by 2 bases, and 9 bases separated the two germline ends. The CDR3 has 13 amino acids. Germline CDR1 reads SGHAT; CDR2 reads FQNNGV. The DNA of the CDR3 is TGTGCCAGCAGCCGACCGGCACAAGAGACCCAGTACTTC. This gives the protein CASSRPAQETQYF.

V usage is TRBV9 and J usage is TRBJ1-5, with a tentative D call TRBD1 (5 bases). The CDR3 has 15 residues. Per the germline V gene, CDR1 is SGDLS and CDR2 is YYNGEE. The V and J ends lost 0 bases and 8 bases respectively, with 15 bases between them. The CDR3 spells CASSVEGARSEPQHF. Here the CDR3 DNA reads TGTGCCAGCAGCGTAGAAGGGGCGAGATCGGAGCCCCAGCATTTT.

This clonotype was seen just once. V and J are TRBV4-1 and TRBJ1-1; 8 nucleotides line up with TRBD1. Trimming at V came to 4 bases and at J to 11 bases, leaving 6 bases not matched to a gene. This CDR3 spans 12 amino acids. Germline V lookup: CDR1 MGHRA, CDR2 YSYEKL. The CDR3 loop reads CASSPPDRAAFF. The CDR3 DNA follows: TGCGCCAGCAGCCCACCGGACAGGGCCGCTTTCTTT.

J is TRBJ2-1 and V is TRBV7-9; D uncertain. The germline V gene has CDR1 SEHNR and CDR2 FQNEAQ (reference sequence). CDR3 length: 15 amino acids. Between the trimmed V and J ends, which lost 3 bases and 0 bases, there was a span of 9 bases. CDR3 DNA: TGTGCCAGCAGCTTCAGGCAGAGCTCCTACAATGAGCAGTTCTTC. This sequence encodes CASSFRQSSYNEQFF.

The gene calls are TRBV29-1 and TRBJ1-2; D is unresolved. The germline V gene encodes CDR1 SQVTM and CDR2 ANQGSEA. There are 11 residues in the CDR3. The V gene lost 0 bases and the J gene lost 8 bases, with 7 bases spanning the gap. CDR3 region: CSVEDREGYTF. CDR3 DNA: TGCAGCGTTGAAGATCGCGAGGGCTACACCTTC.

The genes are TRBV19 and TRBJ1-5; a weak D match, TRBD1 (5 bases). Germline assignment: CDR1 LNHDA and CDR2 SQIVND (reference sequence). The CDR3 is made up of 16 amino acids. The V gene lost 3 bases and the J gene lost 5 bases, with 17 bases spanning the gap. DNA of the CDR3: TGTGCCAGTAGTATTTATGGGGCTAGTAACGATCAGCCCCAGCATTTT. Translated: CASSIYGASNDQPQHF.

This clonotype has just one count. As DNA, the CDR3 is TGTGCCAGCAGCCCCGGTTGGGATACGCAGTATTTT. Its protein product is CASSPGWDTQYF. V is TRBV7-2 and J is TRBJ2-3; no clear D. Between the trimmed V and J ends, which lost 5 bases and 6 bases, there was a span of 9 bases. This CDR3 has 12 amino acids. Germline lookup yields CDR1 SGHTA and CDR2 FQGNSA.

The V gene is TRBV7-6, the J gene TRBJ2-3, with 10 positions matching TRBD1. J was trimmed by 1 base and V by 5 bases; bases with no gene match: 6. The germline CDR1 and CDR2 sequences are SGHVS and FNYEAQ. This CDR3 is 16 amino acids long. CDR3 sequence: CASSRLGTGGTDTQYF. CDR3 DNA sequence: TGTGCCAGCAGCCGTCTTGGGACAGGGGGCACAGATACGCAGTATTTT. Full variable domain (outside the CDR3, taken from reference TRBV7-6 and TRBJ2-3): GAGVSQSPRYKVTKRGQDVALRCDPISGHVSLYWYRQALGQGPEFLTYFNYEAQQDKSGLPNDRFSAERPEGSISTLTIQRTEQRDSAMYRCASSRLGTGGTDTQYFGPGTRLTVL.

The gene calls are TRBV24-1 and TRBJ2-3; 12 positions agree with TRBD2. V lost 0 bases, J lost 12 bases, and 15 bases stayed unmatched. In germline, CDR1 is KGHDR, CDR2 SFDVKD. The length of the CDR3 is 18 residues. The CDR3 DNA reads TGTGCCACCAGTGATTTGCCCCGGCTAGCGGGAGGGCCCGATAGTCAGTATTTT. Translating gives CATSDLPRLAGGPDSQYF.

The chain carries TRBV25-1 and TRBJ1-5; 8 bases are a match to TRBD1. The trim removed 6 bases at V and 7 bases at J, leaving 5 bases unmatched. Germline lookup yields CDR1 MGHDK and CDR2 SYGVNS. This CDR3 has 13 residues. The CDR3 is CASSQGAIQPQHF. DNA of the CDR3: TGTGCCAGCAGCCAGGGGGCAATCCAGCCCCAGCATTTT.

The chain combines TRBV11-2 with TRBJ1-4; D gene uncertain. CDR1 SGHAT and CDR2 FQNNGV come from the germline V gene. V was shortened by 2 bases and J by 0 bases, with 22 bases between the two germline ends. This CDR3 is 20 amino acids long. The CDR3 region is CASSLRSVLQRGATNEKLFF. Here the CDR3 DNA reads TGTGCCAGCAGCTTACGGTCTGTGTTGCAGCGCGGAGCAACTAATGAAAAACTGTTTTTT.

The CDR3 loop is CSARDVVRDTSTDTQYF. CDR3 sequence (DNA): TGCAGTGCTAGAGATGTTGTCCGAGACACGAGCACAGATACGCAGTATTTT. The chain has TRBV20-1 and TRBJ2-3; D not resolved. The CDR3 totals 17 residues. V was cut by 0 bases and J by 0 bases, with 16 bases left in between. Per the germline V gene, CDR1 is DFQATT and CDR2 is SNEGSKA (reference sequence).

The CDR3 loop reads CASSTTADEQFF. The CDR3 DNA is TGTGCCAGTAGTACCACCGCTGATGAGCAGTTCTTC. This chain connects TRBV19 to TRBJ2-1; D not resolved. Trimming removed 4 bases at V and 8 bases at J, with 9 bases between. This CDR3 contains 12 residues. Germline V gives CDR1 LNHDA, CDR2 SQIVND (reference sequence). Full variable domain (remainder filled in from reference TRBV19 and TRBJ2-1): DGGITQSPKYLFRKEGQNVTLSCEQNLNHDAMYWYRQDPGQGLRLIYYSQIVNDFQKGDIAEGYSVSREKKESFPLTVTSAQKNPTAFYLCASSTTADEQFFGPGTRLTVL.

The V gene is TRBV4-2, the J gene TRBJ1-6; D not resolved. Trimming removed 4 bases from V and 9 bases from J, with 16 bases in between. Germline-derived CDR1 and CDR2 are LGHNA and YNFKEQ. This CDR3 is 15 amino acids long. The CDR3, as DNA: TGTGCCAGCAGCCCAATAGACGTCGCAGGTTCACCCCTCCACTTT. Its protein product is CASSPIDVAGSPLHF.

The CDR3 DNA reads as TGTGCCAGCAGCCCCCTGATGGGTGAAAAACTGTTTTTT. Translating gives CASSPLMGEKLFF. The chain couples TRBV6-6 to TRBJ1-4; D is ambiguous. This CDR3 contains 13 residues. The V gene's germline CDR1 is MNHNY and CDR2 SVGAGI (reference sequence). Trimming stripped 6 bases from V and 7 bases from J, with 12 bases between.

The chain is built from TRBV11-2 and TRBJ2-3; D not certain. Trimming left V 5 bases short and J 3 bases short, with 6 bases between. The germline V gene encodes CDR1 SGHAT and CDR2 FQNNGV. This CDR3 is 12 amino acids long. The CDR3 nucleotides read TGTGCCAGCAGCATCGAGACAGATACGCAGTATTTT. It specifies CASSIETDTQYF.

The V gene is TRBV5-1, the J gene TRBJ2-5; D possibly matches TRBD1 or TRBD2 (5 bases each). V lost 3 bases and J 5 bases, leaving 11 bases between the germline ends. This CDR3 contains 13 residues. In germline, CDR1 is SGHRS, CDR2 YFSETQ. Here the CDR3 reads CASSWQGVETQYF. CDR3 nucleotide sequence: TGCGCCAGCAGCTGGCAGGGAGTGGAGACCCAGTACTTC.

V usage is TRBV12-3 or TRBV12-4 and J usage is TRBJ1-5; a possible D gene is TRBD1 (5 bases). The V end lost 1 base, the J end lost 6 bases, and 13 bases lay between the germline ends. The CDR3 runs 15 residues. This chain's CDR3 is CASSLVVGGTQPQHF. The CDR3, as DNA: TGTGCCAGCAGTTTAGTAGTGGGGGGAACTCAGCCCCAGCATTTT.

V gene TRBV7-3 combines with J gene TRBJ2-1; a possible D gene is TRBD1 (6 bases). The germline CDR1 and CDR2 sequences are SGHTA and FQGTGA. The CDR3 consists of 17 residues. Trimming removed 5 bases from V and 4 bases from J, with 21 bases in between. CDR3 DNA: TGTGCCAGCAGCCCGACCCCCGGCACAGGGAATTACAATGAGCAGTTCTTC. Translation: CASSPTPGTGNYNEQFF.

This rearrangement joins TRBV20-1 to TRBJ2-5; 11 bases align to TRBD2. Germline V gene lookup returns CDR1 DFQATT and CDR2 SNEGSKA (reference sequence). CDR3 length: 16 residues. Trimming cost V 0 bases and J 2 bases; bases outside gene matches: 5. The DNA of the CDR3 is TGCAGTGCTAGAGATTTGACTAGCGGGGAACAAGAGACCCAGTACTTC. Translating it yields CSARDLTSGEQETQYF.

The chain uses TRBV27 and TRBJ2-7; D remains ambiguous. The germline V gene encodes CDR1 MNHEY and CDR2 SMNVEV (reference sequence). The CDR3 has 13 residues. The ends were cut back, 3 bases at V and 0 bases at J, with 6 bases in the middle. CDR3 sequence (DNA): TGTGCCAGCAGTTTTGTCAGCTCCTACGAGCAGTACTTC. Translating it yields CASSFVSSYEQYF.

The rearrangement uses TRBV4-1 and TRBJ2-5, with 8 bases that match TRBD2. The CDR3 consists of 17 residues. Losses at the gene ends were 1 base for V and 2 bases for J; bases not matched to a gene: 9. Germline CDR1 is MGHRA and CDR2 is YSYEKL. Here the CDR3 DNA reads TGCGCCAGCAGCCAAGGCTGGCCAGCGGGAGTTCAAGAGACCCAGTACTTC. Translated, it gives CASSQGWPAGVQETQYF.